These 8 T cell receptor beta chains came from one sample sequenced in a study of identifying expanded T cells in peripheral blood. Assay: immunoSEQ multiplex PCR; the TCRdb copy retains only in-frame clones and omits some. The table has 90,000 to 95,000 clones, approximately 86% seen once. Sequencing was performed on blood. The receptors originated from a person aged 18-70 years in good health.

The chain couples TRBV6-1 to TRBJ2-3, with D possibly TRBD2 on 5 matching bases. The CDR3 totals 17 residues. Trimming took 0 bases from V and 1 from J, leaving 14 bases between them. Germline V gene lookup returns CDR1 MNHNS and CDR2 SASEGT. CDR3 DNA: TGTGCCAGCAGTGAAGCACTCGCGGGTAGCGGCACAGATACGCAGTATTTT. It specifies CASSEALAGSGTDTQYF.

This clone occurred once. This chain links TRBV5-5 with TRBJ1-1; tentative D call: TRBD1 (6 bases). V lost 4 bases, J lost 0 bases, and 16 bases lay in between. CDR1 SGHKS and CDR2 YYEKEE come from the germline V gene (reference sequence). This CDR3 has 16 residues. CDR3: CASSPGPQGMNTEAFF. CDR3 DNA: TGTGCCAGCAGCCCAGGCCCACAGGGAATGAACACTGAAGCTTTCTTT. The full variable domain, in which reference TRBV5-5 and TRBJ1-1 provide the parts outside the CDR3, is DAGVTQSPTHLIKTRGQQVTLRCSPISGHKSVSWYQQVLGQGPQFIFQYYEKEERGRGNFPDRFSARQFPNYSSELNVNALLLGDSALYLCASSPGPQGMNTEAFFGQGTRLTVV.

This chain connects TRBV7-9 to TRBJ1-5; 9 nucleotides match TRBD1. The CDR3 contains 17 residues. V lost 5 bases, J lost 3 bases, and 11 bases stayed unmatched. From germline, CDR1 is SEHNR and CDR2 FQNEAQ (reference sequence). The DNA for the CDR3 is TGTGCCAGCAGCCGCGGACAGGGGTCACCTTTCAATCAGCCCCAGCATTTT. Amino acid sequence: CASSRGQGSPFNQPQHF.

The CDR3 sequence is CASSLRTVNYGYTF. The CDR3 DNA reads TGTGCCAGTAGTTTAAGGACAGTTAACTATGGCTACACCTTC. The chain recombines TRBV19 with TRBJ1-2; a weak D match, TRBD1 (6 bases). Trimming pared 5 bases from V and 1 base from J, leaving 11 bases between. The CDR3 spans 14 residues. Germline CDR1 is LNHDA and CDR2 is SQIVND (reference sequence).

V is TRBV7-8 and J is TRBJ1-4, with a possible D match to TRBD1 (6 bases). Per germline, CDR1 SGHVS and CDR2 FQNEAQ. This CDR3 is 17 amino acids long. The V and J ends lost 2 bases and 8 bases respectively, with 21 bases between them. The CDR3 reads CASSLLAWGQGEEKLFF. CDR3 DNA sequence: TGTGCCAGCAGCTTATTAGCGTGGGGGCAGGGCGAGGAAAAACTGTTTTTT.

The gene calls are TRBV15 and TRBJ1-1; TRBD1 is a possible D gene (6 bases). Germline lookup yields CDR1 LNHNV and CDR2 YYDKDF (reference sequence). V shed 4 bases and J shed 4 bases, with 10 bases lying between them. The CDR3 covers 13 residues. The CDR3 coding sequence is TGTGCCACCAGCATAATACAGGGCACTGAAGCTTTCTTT. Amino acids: CATSIIQGTEAFF.

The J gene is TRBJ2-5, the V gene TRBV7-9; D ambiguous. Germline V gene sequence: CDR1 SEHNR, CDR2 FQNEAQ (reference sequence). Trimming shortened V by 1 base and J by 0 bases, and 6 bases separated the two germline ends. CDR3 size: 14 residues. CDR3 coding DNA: TGTGCCAGCAGCTTAGAGACCTACCAAGAGACCCAGTACTTC. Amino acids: CASSLETYQETQYF. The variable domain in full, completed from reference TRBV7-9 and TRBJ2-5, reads DTGVSQNPRHKITKRGQNVTFRCDPISEHNRLYWYRQTLGQGPEFLTYFQNEAQLEKSRLLSDRFSAERPKGSFSTLEIQRTEQGDSAMYLCASSLETYQETQYFGPGTRLLVL.

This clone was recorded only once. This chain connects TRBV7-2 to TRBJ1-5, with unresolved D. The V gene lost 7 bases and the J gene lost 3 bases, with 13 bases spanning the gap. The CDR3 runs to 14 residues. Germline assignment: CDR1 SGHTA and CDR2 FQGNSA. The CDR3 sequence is CASTNEAYNQPQHF. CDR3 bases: TGTGCCAGCACGAACGAGGCCTACAATCAGCCCCAGCATTTT.